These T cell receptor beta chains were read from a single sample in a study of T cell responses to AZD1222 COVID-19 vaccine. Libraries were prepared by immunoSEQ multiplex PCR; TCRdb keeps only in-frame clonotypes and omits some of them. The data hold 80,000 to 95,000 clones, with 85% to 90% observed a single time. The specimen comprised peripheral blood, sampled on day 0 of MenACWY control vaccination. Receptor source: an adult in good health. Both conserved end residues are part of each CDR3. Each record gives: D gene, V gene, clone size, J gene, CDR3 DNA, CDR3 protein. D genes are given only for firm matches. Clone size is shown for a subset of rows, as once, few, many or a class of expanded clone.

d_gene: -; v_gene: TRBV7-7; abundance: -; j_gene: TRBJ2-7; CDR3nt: TGTGCCAGCAGCTCGTACAGGGGAGGCGAGCAGTACTTC; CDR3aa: CASSSYRGGEQYF
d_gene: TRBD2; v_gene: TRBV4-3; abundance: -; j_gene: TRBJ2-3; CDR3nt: TGCGCCAGCAGCCAAGATCTAGCGGGGGGCACAGATGCGCAGTATTTT; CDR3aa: CASSQDLAGGTDAQYF
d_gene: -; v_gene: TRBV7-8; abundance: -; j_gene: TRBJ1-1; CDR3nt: TGTGCCAGCAGCTTACTAAGGGGAAAAGGAAAATCGACTGAAGCTTTCTTT; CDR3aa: CASSLLRGKGKSTEAFF
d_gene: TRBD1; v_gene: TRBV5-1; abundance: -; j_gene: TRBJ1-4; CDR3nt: TGCGCCAGCAGCTCGAGAGCAGGGGGCGCGGGTGAAAAACTGTTTTTT; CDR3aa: CASSSRAGGAGEKLFF
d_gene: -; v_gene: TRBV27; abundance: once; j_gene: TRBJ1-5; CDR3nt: TGTGCCAGCAGTTTATCCGCGAATCAGCCCCAGCATTTT; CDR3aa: CASSLSANQPQHF
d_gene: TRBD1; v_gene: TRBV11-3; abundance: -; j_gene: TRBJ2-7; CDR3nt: TGTGCCAGCAGCCAGACAGGGGGCGACGAGCAGTACTTC; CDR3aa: CASSQTGGDEQYF
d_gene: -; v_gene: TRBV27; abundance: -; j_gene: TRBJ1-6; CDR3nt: TGTGCCAGTTCCGATAGGGTAACTTCACCCCTCCACTTT; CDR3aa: CASSDRVTSPLHF
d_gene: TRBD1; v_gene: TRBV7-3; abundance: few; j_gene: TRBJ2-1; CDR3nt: TGTGCCAGCAGCACGACAGGGGGCTCCTACAATGAGCAGTTCTTC; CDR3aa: CASSTTGGSYNEQFF
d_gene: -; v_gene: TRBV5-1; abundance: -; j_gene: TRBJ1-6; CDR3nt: TGCGCCAGCAGCTTGTTAACAGGGCGGAATAATTCACCCCTCCACTTT; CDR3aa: CASSLLTGRNNSPLHF
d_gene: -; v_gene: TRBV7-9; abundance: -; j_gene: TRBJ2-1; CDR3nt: TGTGCCAGCAGCCAGAGCCGCCAAGGGATCGGCTACAATGAGCAGTTCTTC; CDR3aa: CASSQSRQGIGYNEQFF
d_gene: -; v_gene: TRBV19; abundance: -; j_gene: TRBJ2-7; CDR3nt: TGTGCCAGTAGTATCTCTGATGGAGGCTACGAGCAGTACTTC; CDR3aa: CASSISDGGYEQYF
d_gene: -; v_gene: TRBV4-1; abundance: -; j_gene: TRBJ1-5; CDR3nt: TGCGCCAGCAGCCAAGATAGAGTTCAGGGTCAGCCCCAGCATTTT; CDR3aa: CASSQDRVQGQPQHF
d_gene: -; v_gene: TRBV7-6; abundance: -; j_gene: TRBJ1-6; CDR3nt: TGTGCCAGCAGCTTAGGTACGAGCTCCTATAATTCACCCCTCCACTTT; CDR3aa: CASSLGTSSYNSPLHF
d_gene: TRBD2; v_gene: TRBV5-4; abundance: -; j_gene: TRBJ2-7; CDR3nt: TGTGCCAGCAGCTTGGGGCCCGGGGGGACCTACGAGCAGTACTTC; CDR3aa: CASSLGPGGTYEQYF
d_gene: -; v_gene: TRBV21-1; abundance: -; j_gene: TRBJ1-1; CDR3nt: TGTGCCAGCAGCAAAGAGGTCCGGTCTGAAGCTTTCTTT; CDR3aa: CASSKEVRSEAFF
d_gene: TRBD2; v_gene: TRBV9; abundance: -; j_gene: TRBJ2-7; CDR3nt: TGTGCCAGCAGCGTAGCGGGGGGGCGGTACGAGCAGTACTTC; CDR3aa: CASSVAGGRYEQYF
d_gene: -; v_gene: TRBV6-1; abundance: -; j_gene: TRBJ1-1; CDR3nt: TGTGCCAGCAGTGACCTTACCAGGGTCTACACTGAAGCTTTCTTT; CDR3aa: CASSDLTRVYTEAFF
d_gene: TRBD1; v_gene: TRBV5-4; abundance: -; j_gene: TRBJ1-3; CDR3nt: TGTGCCAGCAGCGTGTCAGGGGGCGCCGGAAACACCATATATTTT; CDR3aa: CASSVSGGAGNTIYF
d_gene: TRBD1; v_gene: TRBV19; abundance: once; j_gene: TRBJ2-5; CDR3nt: TGTGCCAGTAGTATGAGGGGACAGACAATCCAAGAGACCCAGTACTTC; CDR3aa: CASSMRGQTIQETQYF
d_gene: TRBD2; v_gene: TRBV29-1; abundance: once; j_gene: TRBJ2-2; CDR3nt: TGCAGCGTTCCGTCCGGGGGGGGGAACACCGGGGAGCTGTTTTTT; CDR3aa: CSVPSGGGNTGELFF
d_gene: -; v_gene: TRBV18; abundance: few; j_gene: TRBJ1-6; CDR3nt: TGTGCCAGCTCATCCCTTGGAGGGGAATCACCCCTCCACTTT; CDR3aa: CASSSLGGESPLHF
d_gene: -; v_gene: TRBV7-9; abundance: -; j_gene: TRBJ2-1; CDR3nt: TGTGCCAGCAGCTTAGCGTCGGGGACGACGCCACGTGGTCAGTTCTTC; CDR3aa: CASSLASGTTPRGQFF
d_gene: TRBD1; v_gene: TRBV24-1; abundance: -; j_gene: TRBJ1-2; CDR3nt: TGTGCCACCAGTGATAGACAGGGCTCAGGCTACACCTTC; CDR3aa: CATSDRQGSGYTF
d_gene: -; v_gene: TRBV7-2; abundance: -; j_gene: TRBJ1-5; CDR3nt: TGTGCCAGCAGCTTAGGGGGGTCTAGCAATCAGCCCCAGCATTTT; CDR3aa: CASSLGGSSNQPQHF
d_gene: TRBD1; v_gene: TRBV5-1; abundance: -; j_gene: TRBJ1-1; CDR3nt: TGCGCCAGCAGCCCGCGGGACAGCTCTAACACTGAAGCTTTCTTT; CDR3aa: CASSPRDSSNTEAFF
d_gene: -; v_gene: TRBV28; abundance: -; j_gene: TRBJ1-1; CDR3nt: TGTGCCACCCAGGTATTGGGTTCGACTGAAGCTTTCTTT; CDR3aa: CATQVLGSTEAFF
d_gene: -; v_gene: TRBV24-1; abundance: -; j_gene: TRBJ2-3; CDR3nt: TGTGCCACGGGAATAGGGGATACGCAGTATTTT; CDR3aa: CATGIGDTQYF
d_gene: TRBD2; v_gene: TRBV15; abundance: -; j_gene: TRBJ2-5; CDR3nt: TGTGCCACCAGCACCCAGGGACTAATGGTAGAGACCCAGTACTTC; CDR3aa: CATSTQGLMVETQYF
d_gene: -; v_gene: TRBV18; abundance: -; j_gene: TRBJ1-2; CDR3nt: TGTGCCAGCTCACCCACAGGGAGGGATGGCTACACCTTC; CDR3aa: CASSPTGRDGYTF
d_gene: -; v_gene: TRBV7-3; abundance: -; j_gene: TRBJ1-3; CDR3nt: TGTGCCAGCAGCACGCGTCCTGGAAACACCATATATTTT; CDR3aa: CASSTRPGNTIYF
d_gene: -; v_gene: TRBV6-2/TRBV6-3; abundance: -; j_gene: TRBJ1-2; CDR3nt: TGTGCCAGCAGCTCAACGGGGGAGTCTCTAGACTATGGCTACACCTTC; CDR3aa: CASSSTGESLDYGYTF
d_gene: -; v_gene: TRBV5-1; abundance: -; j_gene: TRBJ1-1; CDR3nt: TGCGCCAGCAGCTTGGGAAGGATGGGGATCACTGAAGCTTTCTTT; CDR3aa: CASSLGRMGITEAFF
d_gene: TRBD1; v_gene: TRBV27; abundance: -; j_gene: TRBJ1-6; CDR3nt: TGTGCCAGCAGTCCCAGGGGGCTGGGGAATTCACCCCTCCACTTT; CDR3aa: CASSPRGLGNSPLHF
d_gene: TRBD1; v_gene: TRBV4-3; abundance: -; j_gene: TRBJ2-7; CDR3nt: TGCGCCAGCAGCCATTCCAACAGGGGGCAGGAGCAGTACTTC; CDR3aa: CASSHSNRGQEQYF
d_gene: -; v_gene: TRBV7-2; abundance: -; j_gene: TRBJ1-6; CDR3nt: TGTGCCAGCAGCTTAGCAGGGCCAGATTCACCCCTCCACTTT; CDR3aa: CASSLAGPDSPLHF
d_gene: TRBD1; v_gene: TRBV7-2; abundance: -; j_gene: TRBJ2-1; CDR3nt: TGTGCCAGCACCGAAACGGGGACAGGGAGGTACAATGAGCAGTTCTTC; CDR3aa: CASTETGTGRYNEQFF
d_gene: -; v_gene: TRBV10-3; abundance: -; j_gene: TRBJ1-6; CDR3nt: TGTGCCATCACCGACATGAATTCACCCCTCCACTTT; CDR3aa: CAITDMNSPLHF
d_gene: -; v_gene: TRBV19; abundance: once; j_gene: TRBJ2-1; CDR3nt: TGTGCCAGTTGGGAGGGGGGGAGGCATGAGCAGTTCTTC; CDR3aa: CASWEGGRHEQFF
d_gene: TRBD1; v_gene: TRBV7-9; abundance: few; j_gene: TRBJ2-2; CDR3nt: TGTGCCAGCAGCTTTAAGGACAGGGCGAACACCGGGGAGCTGTTTTTT; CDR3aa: CASSFKDRANTGELFF
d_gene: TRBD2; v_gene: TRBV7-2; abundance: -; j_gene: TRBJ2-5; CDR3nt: TGTGCCAGCAGCCAGTGGGCTAGCGGGGGAGGCGAGACCCAGTACTTC; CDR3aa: CASSQWASGGGETQYF
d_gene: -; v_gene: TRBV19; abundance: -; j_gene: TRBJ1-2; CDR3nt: TGTGCTAGTAGTATCAGAGGGGCCTCTAACTATGGCTACACCTTC; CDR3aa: CASSIRGASNYGYTF